This TCR beta chain was captured by sequencing in a study of T-cell reconstitution after alpha-beta-depleted transplantation in children. CDR3 size: 12 residues. Germline V CDR1 and CDR2: SGHDT, YYEEEE. Trimming cost V 4 bases and J 8 bases; bases outside gene matches: 4. This clonotype was seen more than once but under ten times. Unique molecular identifiers tagged the TCRbeta library. Each CDR3 protein gets one entry after TCRdb re-called the PCR reads with MiXCR. The sample records roughly 200,000 distinct CDR3 sequences, 8% to 9.5% being singletons. The source of this sequence is a human donor who donated a stem cell graft to a child with acute lymphoblastic leukemia. The chain joins TRBV5-6 to TRBJ1-2, with 8 bases lining up with TRBD1. Sequences were derived from PBMCs from the stem cell graft donor, sampled from the stem cell graft. The CDR3 DNA reads as TGTGCCAGCAGCGCGACAGGGGAAGGCTACACCTTC. This codes for CASSATGEGYTF.